The rows below give T cell receptor beta chains drawn from one sample of a study of cytomegalovirus exposure and HLA in healthy donors. Method: immunoSEQ multiplex PCR; TCRdb's copy keeps in-frame clones and lacks some. The repertoire holds just over 150,000 clones, roughly 73% seen once, with roughly 1.5% in the top ten. The sample was PBMCs. The receptor set was obtained from a woman aged 30 to 39 in good health and CMV-seronegative. Each CDR3 is given with its conserved first and last residue. The D gene is left open where the match is weak. Size is stated for part of the rows, as once, few or many counts, or as a class when the clone is expanded.

>TRBJ2-6|few|.|TRBV4-1
CASSQNREGLSGANVLTF
TGCGCCAGCAGCCAGAACAGGGAGGGTCTCTCTGGGGCCAACGTCCTGACTTTC
>TRBJ1-2|.|.|TRBV29-1
CSVAGEYGYTF
TGCAGCGTTGCAGGGGAATATGGCTACACCTTC
>TRBJ2-3|.|.|TRBV7-7
CASRAGLHTDTQYF
TGTGCTAGCAGGGCGGGACTCCACACAGATACGCAGTATTTT
>TRBJ1-4|.|TRBD1|TRBV5-1
CASSREGAPNEKLFF
TGCGCCAGCAGCCGAGAGGGGGCACCTAATGAAAAACTGTTTTTT
>TRBJ2-5|.|.|TRBV30
CAWTPHGVTSETQYF
TGTGCCTGGACCCCCCACGGGGTAACCTCGGAGACCCAGTACTTC
>TRBJ1-5|.|.|TRBV19
CASSITWGVDQPQHF
TGTGCCAGTAGTATAACGTGGGGGGTCGATCAGCCCCAGCATTTT
>TRBJ1-4|.|TRBD1|TRBV27
CASRATGGNEKLFF
TGTGCCAGCAGGGCCACAGGGGGCAATGAAAAACTGTTTTTT
>TRBJ1-2|.|TRBD1|TRBV7-2
CASSLDRGYGYTF
TGTGCCAGCAGCCTAGACAGGGGCTATGGCTACACCTTC
>TRBJ1-1|.|TRBD1|TRBV18
CASSRGQGTAEAFF
TGTGCCAGCTCGAGAGGACAGGGGACGGCTGAAGCTTTCTTT
>TRBJ1-5|.|.|TRBV18
CASSLKGENNQPQHF
TGTGCCAGCTCACTAAAGGGGGAGAACAATCAGCCCCAGCATTTT
>TRBJ1-2|.|.|TRBV4-1
CASRQPGGDIHYGYTF
TGCGCCAGCAGGCAGCCCGGGGGGGACATTCACTATGGCTACACCTTC
>TRBJ1-1|few|TRBD1|TRBV7-9
CASSPTGTGEGAFF
TGTGCCAGCAGCCCGACCGGGACAGGGGAAGGAGCTTTCTTT
>TRBJ2-7|few|.|TRBV7-8
CASARGGYEQYF
TGTGCCAGCGCCAGGGGTGGCTACGAGCAGTACTTC
>TRBJ1-3|.|.|TRBV9
CASSVLSSNSGNTIYF
TGTGCCAGCAGCGTATTATCTAGTAACTCTGGAAACACCATATATTTT
>TRBJ2-7|.|TRBD1|TRBV18
CASSPRGQMGPSYEQYF
TGTGCCAGCTCACCACGGGGACAGATGGGCCCCTCCTACGAGCAGTACTTC
>TRBJ1-3|once|TRBD1|TRBV7-2
CASSRSSGTGYDRRNTIYF
TGTGCCAGCAGCCGCTCATCCGGGACAGGTTATGATCGGAGAAACACCATATATTTT
>TRBJ2-1|few|.|TRBV5-1
CASSLEGGSYNEQFF
TGCGCCAGCAGCTTGGAAGGGGGTTCCTACAATGAGCAGTTCTTC